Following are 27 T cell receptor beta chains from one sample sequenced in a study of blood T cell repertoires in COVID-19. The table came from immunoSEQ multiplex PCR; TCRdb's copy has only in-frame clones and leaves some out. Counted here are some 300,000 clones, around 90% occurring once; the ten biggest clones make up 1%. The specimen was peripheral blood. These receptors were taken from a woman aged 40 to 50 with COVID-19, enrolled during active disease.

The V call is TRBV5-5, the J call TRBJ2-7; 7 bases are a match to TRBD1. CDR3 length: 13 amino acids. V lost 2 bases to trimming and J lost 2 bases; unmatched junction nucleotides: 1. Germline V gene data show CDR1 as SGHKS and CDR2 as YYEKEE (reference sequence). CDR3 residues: CASSFGTAYEQYF. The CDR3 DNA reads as TGTGCCAGCAGCTTTGGGACAGCCTACGAGCAGTACTTC.

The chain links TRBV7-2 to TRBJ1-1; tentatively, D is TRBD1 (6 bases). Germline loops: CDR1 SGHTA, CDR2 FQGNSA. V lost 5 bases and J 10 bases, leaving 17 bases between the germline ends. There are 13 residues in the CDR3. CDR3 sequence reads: CASSAGQLGAAFF. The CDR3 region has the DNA TGTGCCAGCAGCGCAGGACAGTTAGGGGCAGCTTTCTTT.

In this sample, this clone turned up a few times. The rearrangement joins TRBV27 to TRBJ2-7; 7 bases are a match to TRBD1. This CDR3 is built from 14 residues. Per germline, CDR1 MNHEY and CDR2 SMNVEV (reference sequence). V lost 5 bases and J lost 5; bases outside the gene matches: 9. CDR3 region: CASSTDRVGHEQYF. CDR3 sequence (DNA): TGTGCCAGCAGTACTGACAGGGTGGGGCACGAGCAGTACTTC.

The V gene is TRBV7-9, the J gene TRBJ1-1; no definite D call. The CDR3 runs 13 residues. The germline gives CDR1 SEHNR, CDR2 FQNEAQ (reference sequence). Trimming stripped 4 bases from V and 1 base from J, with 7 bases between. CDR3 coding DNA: TGTGCCAGCAGCTCTCCGGGGAACACTGAAGCTTTCTTT. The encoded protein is CASSSPGNTEAFF. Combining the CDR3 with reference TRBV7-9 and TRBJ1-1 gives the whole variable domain DTGVSQNPRHKITKRGQNVTFRCDPISEHNRLYWYRQTLGQGPEFLTYFQNEAQLEKSRLLSDRFSAERPKGSFSTLEIQRTEQGDSAMYLCASSSPGNTEAFFGQGTRLTVV.

CDR3 sequence: CASSLKGLAGAGEQFF. CDR3 bases: TGTGCCAGCAGCTTAAAGGGCCTAGCGGGAGCGGGTGAGCAGTTCTTC. V gene TRBV7-3 combines with J gene TRBJ2-1, with TRBD2 identical over 10 bases. This CDR3 has 16 amino acids. The germline V gene has CDR1 SGHTA and CDR2 FQGTGA. J gave up 9 bases and V 1 base, and 9 bases lay outside the gene matches.

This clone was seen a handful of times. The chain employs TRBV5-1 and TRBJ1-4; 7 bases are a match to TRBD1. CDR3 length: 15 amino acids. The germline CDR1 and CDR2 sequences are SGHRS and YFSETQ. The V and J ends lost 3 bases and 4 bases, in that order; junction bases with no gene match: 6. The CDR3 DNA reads TGCGCCAGCAGCTGGGGGACAGAAAATAATGAAAAACTGTTTTTT. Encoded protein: CASSWGTENNEKLFF.

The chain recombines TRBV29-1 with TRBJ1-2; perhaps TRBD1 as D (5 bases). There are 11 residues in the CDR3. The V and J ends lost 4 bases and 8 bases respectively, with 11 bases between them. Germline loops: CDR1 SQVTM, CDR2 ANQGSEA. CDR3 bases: TGCAGCGTTGGGGAGGAGGGGGGCTACACCTTC. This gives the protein CSVGEEGGYTF.

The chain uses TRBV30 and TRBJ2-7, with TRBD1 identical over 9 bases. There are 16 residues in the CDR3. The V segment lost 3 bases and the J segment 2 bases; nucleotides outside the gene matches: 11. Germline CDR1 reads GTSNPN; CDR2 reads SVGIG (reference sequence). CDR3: CAWSQLGTGNPYEQYF. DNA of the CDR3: TGTGCCTGGAGCCAATTAGGGACAGGGAATCCCTACGAGCAGTACTTC.

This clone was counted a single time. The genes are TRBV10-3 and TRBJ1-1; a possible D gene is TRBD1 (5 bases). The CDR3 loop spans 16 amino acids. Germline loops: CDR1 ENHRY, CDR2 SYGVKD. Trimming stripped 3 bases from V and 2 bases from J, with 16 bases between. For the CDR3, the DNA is TGTGCCATCAGTGACACAGGTCTCATTAGAAACACTGAAGCTTTCTTT. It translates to CAISDTGLIRNTEAFF.

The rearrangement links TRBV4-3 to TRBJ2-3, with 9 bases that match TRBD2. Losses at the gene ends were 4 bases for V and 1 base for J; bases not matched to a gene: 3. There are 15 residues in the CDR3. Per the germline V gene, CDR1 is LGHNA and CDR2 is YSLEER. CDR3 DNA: TGCGCCAGCAGCCGTCAGCGGGGGGGCACAGATACGCAGTATTTT. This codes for CASSRQRGGTDTQYF.

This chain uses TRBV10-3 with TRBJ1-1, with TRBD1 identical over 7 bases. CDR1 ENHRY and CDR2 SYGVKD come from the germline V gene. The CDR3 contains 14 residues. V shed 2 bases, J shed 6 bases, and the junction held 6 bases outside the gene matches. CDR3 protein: CAISERGLESEAFF. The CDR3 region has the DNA TGTGCCATCAGTGAGAGGGGGCTGGAGTCTGAAGCTTTCTTT.

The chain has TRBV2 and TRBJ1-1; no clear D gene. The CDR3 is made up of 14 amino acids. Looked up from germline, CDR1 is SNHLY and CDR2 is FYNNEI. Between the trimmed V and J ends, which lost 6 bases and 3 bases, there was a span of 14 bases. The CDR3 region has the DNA TGTGCCAGCAGGTCCGGGGTATCAGACACTGAAGCTTTCTTT. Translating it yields CASRSGVSDTEAFF.

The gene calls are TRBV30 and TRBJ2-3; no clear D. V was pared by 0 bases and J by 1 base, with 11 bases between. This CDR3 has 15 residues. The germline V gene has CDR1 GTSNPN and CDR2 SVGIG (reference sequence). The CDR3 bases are TGTGCCTGGAGTGTAGGTGTCAGCGGCACAGATACGCAGTATTTT. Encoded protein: CAWSVGVSGTDTQYF. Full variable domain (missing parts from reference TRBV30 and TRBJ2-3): SQTIHQWPATLVQPVGSPLSLECTVEGTSNPNLYWYRQAAGRGLQLLFYSVGIGQISSEVPQNLSASRPQDRQFILSSKKLLLSDSGFYLCAWSVGVSGTDTQYFGPGTRLTVL.

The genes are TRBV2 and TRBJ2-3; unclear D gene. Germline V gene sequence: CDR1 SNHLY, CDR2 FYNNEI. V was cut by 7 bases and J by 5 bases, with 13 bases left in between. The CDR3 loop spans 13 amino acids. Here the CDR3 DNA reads TGTGCCAGCAATCTCAGGTTGGGAGATACGCAGTATTTT. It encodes CASNLRLGDTQYF.

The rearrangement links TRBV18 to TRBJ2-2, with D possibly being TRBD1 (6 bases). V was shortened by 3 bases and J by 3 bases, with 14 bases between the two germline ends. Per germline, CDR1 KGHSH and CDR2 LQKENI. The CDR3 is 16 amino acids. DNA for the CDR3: TGTGCCAGCTCACCGTATATGGGGGCGGACACCGGGGAGCTGTTTTTT. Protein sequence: CASSPYMGADTGELFF. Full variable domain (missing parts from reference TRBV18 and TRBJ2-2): NAGVMQNPRHLVRRRGQEARLRCSPMKGHSHVYWYRQLPEEGLKFMVYLQKENIIDESGMPKERFSAEFPKEGPSILRIQQVVRGDSAAYFCASSPYMGADTGELFFGEGSRLTVL.

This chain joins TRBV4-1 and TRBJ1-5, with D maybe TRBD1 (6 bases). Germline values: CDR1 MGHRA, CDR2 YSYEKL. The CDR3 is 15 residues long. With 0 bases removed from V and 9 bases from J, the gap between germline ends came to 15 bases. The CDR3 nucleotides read TGCGCCAGCAGCCAAGAGAGTCTGGGAGGGGGGCCCCAGCATTTT. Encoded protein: CASSQESLGGGPQHF.

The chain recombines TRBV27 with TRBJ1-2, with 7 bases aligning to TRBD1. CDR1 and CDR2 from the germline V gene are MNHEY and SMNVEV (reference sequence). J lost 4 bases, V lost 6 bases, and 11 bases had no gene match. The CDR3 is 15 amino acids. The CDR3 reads CASSLQRDSFYGYTF. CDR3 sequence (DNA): TGTGCCAGCAGCCTCCAAAGGGACAGCTTCTATGGCTACACCTTC.

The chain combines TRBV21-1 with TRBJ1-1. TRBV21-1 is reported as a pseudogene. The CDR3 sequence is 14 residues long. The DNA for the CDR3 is TGTGCCAGCAGCAAAGACGGGAGGAACACTGAAGCTTTCTTT. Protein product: CASSKDGRNTEAFF.

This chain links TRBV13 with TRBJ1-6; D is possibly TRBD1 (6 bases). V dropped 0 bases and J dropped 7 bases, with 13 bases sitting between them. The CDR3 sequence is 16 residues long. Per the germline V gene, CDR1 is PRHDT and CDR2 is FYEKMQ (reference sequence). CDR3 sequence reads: CASSLGLTGSNSPLHF. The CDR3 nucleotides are TGTGCCAGCAGCTTAGGCCTAACAGGGAGCAATTCACCCCTCCACTTT.

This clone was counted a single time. The CDR3 loop reads CASRPFQGAGQPQHF. The CDR3 DNA is TGTGCCAGCAGGCCCTTTCAGGGGGCTGGTCAGCCCCAGCATTTT. J is TRBJ1-5 and V is TRBV27, with 8 bases matching TRBD1. Trimming cost V 6 bases and J 6 bases; bases outside gene matches: 10. This CDR3 is built from 15 residues. Germline V lookup: CDR1 MNHEY, CDR2 SMNVEV (reference sequence).

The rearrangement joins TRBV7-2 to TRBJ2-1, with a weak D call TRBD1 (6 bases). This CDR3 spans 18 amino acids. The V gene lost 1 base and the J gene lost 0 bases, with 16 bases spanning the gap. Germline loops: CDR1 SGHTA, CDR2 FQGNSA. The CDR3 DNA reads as TGTGCCAGCAGCTTAGGCAGAAGGGGGTCCGGCTCCTACAATGAGCAGTTCTTC. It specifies CASSLGRRGSGSYNEQFF. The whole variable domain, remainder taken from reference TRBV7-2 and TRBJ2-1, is GAGVSQSPSNKVTEKGKDVELRCDPISGHTALYWYRQSLGQGLEFLIYFQGNSAPDKSGLPSDRFSAERTGGSVSTLTIQRTQQEDSAVYLCASSLGRRGSGSYNEQFFGPGTRLTVL.

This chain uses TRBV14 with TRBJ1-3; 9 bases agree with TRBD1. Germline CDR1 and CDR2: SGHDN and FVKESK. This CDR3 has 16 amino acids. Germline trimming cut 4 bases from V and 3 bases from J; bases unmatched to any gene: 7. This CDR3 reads CASSPTGGISGNTIYF. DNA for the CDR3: TGTGCCAGCAGCCCGACAGGGGGTATAAGTGGAAACACCATATATTTT. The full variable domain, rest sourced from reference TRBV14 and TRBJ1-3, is EAGVTQFPSHSVIEKGQTVTLRCDPISGHDNLYWYRRVMGKEIKFLLHFVKESKQDESGMPNNRFLAERTGGTYSTLKVQPAELEDSGVYFCASSPTGGISGNTIYFGEGSWLTVV.

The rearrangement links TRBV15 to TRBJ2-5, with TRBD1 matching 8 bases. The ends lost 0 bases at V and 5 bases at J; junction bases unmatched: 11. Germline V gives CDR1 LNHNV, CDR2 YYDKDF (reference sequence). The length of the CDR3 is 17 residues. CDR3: CATSRDSQAGGDETQYF. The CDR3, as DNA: TGTGCCACCAGCAGAGACTCCCAGGCAGGGGGCGATGAGACCCAGTACTTC.

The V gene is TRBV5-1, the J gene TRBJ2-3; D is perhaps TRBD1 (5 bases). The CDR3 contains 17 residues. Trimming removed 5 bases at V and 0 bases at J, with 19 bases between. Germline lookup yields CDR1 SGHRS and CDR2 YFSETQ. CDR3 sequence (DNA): TGCGCCAGCAGGGAGCAGGGTTTGAGGTATAGCACAGATACGCAGTATTTT. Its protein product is CASREQGLRYSTDTQYF.

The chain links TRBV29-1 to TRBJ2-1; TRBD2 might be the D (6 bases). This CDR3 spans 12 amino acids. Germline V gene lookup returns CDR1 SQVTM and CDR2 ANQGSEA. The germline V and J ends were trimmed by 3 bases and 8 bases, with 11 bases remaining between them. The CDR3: CSVEEGTDEQFF. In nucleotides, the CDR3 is TGCAGCGTTGAGGAGGGTACGGATGAGCAGTTCTTC.

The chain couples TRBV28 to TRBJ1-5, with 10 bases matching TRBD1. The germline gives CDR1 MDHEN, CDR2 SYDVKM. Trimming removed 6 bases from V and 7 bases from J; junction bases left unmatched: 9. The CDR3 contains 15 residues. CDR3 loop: CASRSTGTGDQPQHF. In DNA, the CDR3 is TGTGCCAGCAGGTCTACCGGGACAGGGGACCAGCCCCAGCATTTT.

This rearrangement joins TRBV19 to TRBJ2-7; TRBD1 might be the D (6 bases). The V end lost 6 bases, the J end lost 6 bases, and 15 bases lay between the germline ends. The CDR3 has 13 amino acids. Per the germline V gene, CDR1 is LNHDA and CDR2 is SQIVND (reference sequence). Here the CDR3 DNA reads TGTGCCAGTAGGGGTCCCACAGGGATCGAGCAGTACTTC. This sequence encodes CASRGPTGIEQYF.